The rows below give T cell receptor beta chains drawn from one sample of a study of CD8 T cells in ankylosing spondylitis. TCRdb reanalysed the 5' RACE reads using MiXCR and keeps one entry per CDR3 protein. This sample has 400,000 or so distinct CDR3 sequences, with roughly a quarter found just once. The sequencing sample was made of blood, either unsorted or a sorted T cell fraction (not recorded which). These receptors all stem from a male donor with ankylosing spondylitis. Each CDR3 is given with its conserved first and last residue. The D gene is left open where the match is weak. Expanded clones are given a class, and other clones once, few, many or no size at all.

cdr3_length clone_size d_call j_call v_call cdr3_aa cdr3_nt
15 few TRBD2 TRBJ2-2 TRBV6-2/TRBV6-3 CASSYRLADTGELFF TGTGCCAGCAGTTACCGACTAGCGGACACCGGGGAGCTGTTTTTT
13 NA NA TRBJ2-3 TRBV20-1 CSAISGTTDTQYF TGCAGTGCTATTAGCGGAACCACAGATACGCAGTATTTT
16 few NA TRBJ2-2 TRBV24-1 CATSDGFRRGGGELFF TGTGCCACCAGTGACGGTTTTCGAAGGGGAGGCGGGGAGCTGTTTTTT
15 few NA TRBJ1-1 TRBV3-1 CASSQQQGRNTEAFF TGTGCCAGCAGCCAGCAACAGGGACGGAACACTGAAGCTTTCTTT
16 NA TRBD2 TRBJ2-3 TRBV7-9 CASSPGLAGLTDTQYF TGTGCCAGCAGCCCGGGACTAGCGGGACTCACAGATACGCAGTATTTT
13 NA NA TRBJ1-2 TRBV7-9 CASSPRSGYGYTF TGTGCCAGCAGCCCCCGGAGCGGTTATGGCTACACCTTC
17 few NA TRBJ1-1 TRBV28 CASSLWQKKNQDTEAFF TGTGCCAGCAGTTTATGGCAAAAAAAAAACCAGGACACTGAAGCTTTCTTT
14 NA TRBD2 TRBJ2-7 TRBV7-2 CASSFRAGEHEQYF TGTGCCAGCAGCTTTCGAGCGGGAGAACACGAGCAGTACTTC
13 NA TRBD1 TRBJ2-5 TRBV20-1 CSAGDRVKETQYF TGCAGTGCTGGGGACAGGGTAAAAGAGACCCAGTACTTC
14 few TRBD2 TRBJ2-1 TRBV20-1 CSASRLAGVREQFF TGCAGTGCCTCCCGGCTAGCGGGAGTACGGGAGCAGTTCTTC
13 NA TRBD2 TRBJ2-7 TRBV5-1 CASSRTSEGEQYF TGCGCCAGCAGCCGTACTAGCGAGGGCGAGCAGTACTTC
18 NA TRBD1 TRBJ2-1 TRBV4-1 CASSQNPRGRGAYNEQFF TGCGCCAGCAGCCAAAACCCCAGGGGGCGCGGGGCCTACAATGAGCAGTTCTTC
19 few TRBD1 TRBJ1-1 TRBV5-1 CASSTGTGGAGLAFTEAFF TGCGCCAGCAGCACAGGGACAGGGGGCGCGGGGTTAGCGTTCACTGAAGCTTTCTTT
15 NA NA TRBJ1-5 TRBV27 CASSFLGPSNQPQHF TGTGCCAGCAGTTTCTTAGGACCCAGCAATCAGCCCCAGCATTTT
13 NA NA TRBJ1-1 TRBV3-1 CASSPPTGFEAFF TGTGCCAGCAGCCCCCCCACAGGGTTTGAAGCTTTCTTT
17 once NA TRBJ1-3 TRBV7-6 CASSLAVRGRKGNTIYF TGTGCCAGCAGCTTAGCGGTTCGGGGGAGGAAGGGAAACACCATATATTTT
14 few NA TRBJ2-2 TRBV12-3/TRBV12-4 CASTLGTNTGELFF TGTGCCAGCACTCTCGGGACAAACACCGGGGAGCTGTTTTTT
13 many TRBD1 TRBJ1-4 TRBV7-8 CASSLDRGEKLFF TGTGCCAGCAGCTTGGACAGGGGTGAAAAACTGTTTTTT
16 NA NA TRBJ2-1 TRBV7-6 CASSRVGGPGYNEQFF TGTGCCAGCAGCCGTGTTGGGGGGCCAGGTTACAATGAGCAGTTCTTC
14 NA NA TRBJ1-1 TRBV19 CASSTGRTYTEAFF TGTGCCAGTAGTACAGGGCGGACTTACACTGAAGCTTTCTTT